Presented here are 27 T cell receptor beta chains from one specimen sequenced in a study of monozygotic twins with inflammatory bowel disease. TCRdb reanalyzed the 5' RACE reads and collapses them to one entry per CDR3 protein, without DNA. This table holds about 380,000 distinct CDR3 sequences. Material: blood. These receptors all stem from a human donor with ulcerative colitis or Crohn's disease, or a healthy co-twin of an affected twin (not recorded which).

The chain uses TRBV7-8 and TRBJ2-5; TCRdb's D gene call, TRBD2, goes unchecked for lack of DNA. Germline CDR1 reads SGHVS; CDR2 reads FQNEAQ. This CDR3 contains 17 residues. The chain's CDR3 is CASSFYGLAGVRETQYF.

The chain is built from TRBV20-1 and TRBJ2-2; checking the TCRdb D call of TRBD2 is not possible without DNA. Germline CDR1 is DFQATT and CDR2 is SNEGSKA (reference sequence). CDR3 length: 13 residues. This chain's CDR3 is CSARDGGTGELFF.

The V call is TRBV5-1, the J call TRBJ2-7; TCRdb outputs TRBD1, but without DNA this stays unchecked. The CDR3 extends over 17 amino acids. Germline CDR1 and CDR2: SGHRS and YFSETQ. The CDR3: CASSLGTGGESSYEQYF.

This rearrangement joins TRBV3-1 to TRBJ1-2. Germline V lookup: CDR1 LGHDT, CDR2 YNNKEL (reference sequence). This CDR3 comprises 13 residues. The chain's CDR3 is CASSQVEGYGYTF.

The chain joins TRBV9 to TRBJ2-2; the D call of TRBD1 rests on TCRdb alone, since no DNA is present to check it. The V gene's germline CDR1 is SGDLS and CDR2 YYNGEE. CDR3 length equals 12 residues. The CDR3: CASSVPGRELFF. Full variable domain (remainder filled in from reference TRBV9 and TRBJ2-2): DSGVTQTPKHLITATGQRVTLRCSPRSGDLSVYWYQQSLDQGLQFLIQYYNGEERAKGNILERFSAQQFPDLHSELNLSSLELGDSALYFCASSVPGRELFFGEGSRLTVL.

The V call is TRBV5-1, the J call TRBJ1-5. The germline gives CDR1 SGHRS, CDR2 YFSETQ. The CDR3 covers 13 residues. CDR3 sequence: CASSLMTNQPQHF. The full variable domain, in which reference TRBV5-1 and TRBJ1-5 provide the parts outside the CDR3, is KAGVTQTPRYLIKTRGQQVTLSCSPISGHRSVSWYQQTPGQGLQFLFEYFSETQRNKGNFPGRFSGRQFSNSRSEMNVSTLELGDSALYLCASSLMTNQPQHFGDGTRLSIL.

The V gene is TRBV5-1, the J gene TRBJ2-7; TCRdb's assignment of TRBD1 cannot be checked, as there is no DNA. Germline V gives CDR1 SGHRS, CDR2 YFSETQ. The CDR3 length is 14 residues. This CDR3 is CASGTGTGGLEQYF.

The V gene is TRBV6-1, the J gene TRBJ1-2. The CDR3 length is 11 residues. Germline CDR1 MNHNS, CDR2 SASEGT. The CDR3 spells CASSENYGYTF.

This chain connects TRBV4-2 to TRBJ2-3; the TCRdb call, TRBD1, lacks DNA for checking. The CDR3 totals 15 residues. CDR1 and CDR2 from the germline V gene are LGHNA and YNFKEQ. The CDR3 here is CASSQGGGRTDTQYF.

The chain recombines TRBV5-1 with TRBJ2-7. Germline V gives CDR1 SGHRS, CDR2 YFSETQ. The CDR3 is 13 residues long. Here the CDR3 reads CASSADGSTSEYF.

The V and J genes are TRBV10-3 and TRBJ2-1; checking the TCRdb D call of TRBD1 is not possible without DNA. The CDR3 runs 14 residues. Germline V CDR1 and CDR2: ENHRY, SYGVKD. This CDR3 reads CAISEARPRNEQFF.

V gene TRBV29-1 combines with J gene TRBJ2-5; TCRdb's D call, TRBD2, is unchecked because there is no DNA. The CDR3 spans 12 residues. The germline CDR1 and CDR2 sequences are SQVTM and ANQGSEA. The CDR3 protein is CSIVQGQETQYF.

CDR3 sequence reads: CASSQRRIGTVQYEQYF. J is TRBJ2-7 and V is TRBV3-1; the D gene TCRdb calls, TRBD1, cannot be checked with no DNA. Germline CDR1 and CDR2: LGHDT and YNNKEL (reference sequence). The CDR3 spans 17 residues.

The rearrangement uses TRBV5-1 and TRBJ1-2. The CDR3 is 16 residues long. Germline V gene lookup returns CDR1 SGHRS and CDR2 YFSETQ. This CDR3 is CASSLWPPPDGYGYTF.

The chain couples TRBV18 to TRBJ1-4; TCRdb lists TRBD1, though no DNA is available to test this call. The CDR3 contains 15 residues. Germline CDR1 and CDR2: KGHSH and LQKENI. The CDR3 reads CASSSTGANNEKLFF.

The chain joins TRBV3-1 to TRBJ1-1. Germline CDR1 reads LGHDT; CDR2 reads YNNKEL (reference sequence). This CDR3 has 16 amino acids. CDR3 region: CASSQDMSARSTEAFF.

The chain carries TRBV7-7 and TRBJ2-6. The CDR3 totals 14 residues. In germline, CDR1 is SSHAT, CDR2 FNYEAQ (reference sequence). CDR3 region: CASGWEPGANVLTF.

Here the CDR3 reads CASSLYPGGTMNTEAFF. The genes are TRBV3-1 and TRBJ1-1; there is no DNA to check the TCRdb D call of TRBD1. Germline loops: CDR1 LGHDT, CDR2 YNNKEL (reference sequence). The CDR3 has 17 amino acids.

This chain connects TRBV5-1 to TRBJ2-5; TCRdb designates TRBD2, a call that cannot be tested without DNA. The CDR3 has 13 amino acids. Germline V gene lookup returns CDR1 SGHRS and CDR2 YFSETQ. This CDR3 is CASSLTSRETQYF.

The chain employs TRBV7-9 and TRBJ1-5; TCRdb's D call, TRBD1, is unchecked because there is no DNA. The CDR3 contains 16 residues. CDR1 and CDR2 (germline): SEHNR, FQNEAQ (reference sequence). The CDR3 loop reads CASSFDWGGYNQPQHF.

The chain couples TRBV6-1 to TRBJ2-7; TCRdb proposes TRBD1, but this gene call is untestable without DNA. Germline CDR1 MNHNS, CDR2 SASEGT. The CDR3 is made up of 15 amino acids. The chain's CDR3 is CASSELGQGEVEQYF.

The V and J genes are TRBV11-2 and TRBJ2-3; TCRdb lists TRBD1, though no DNA is available to test this call. The CDR3 sequence is 16 residues long. CDR1 is SGHAT, CDR2 FQNNGV, per germline. This CDR3 is CASSQLLAGGGDTQYF.

V usage is TRBV24-1 and J usage is TRBJ1-2; the TCRdb call, TRBD1, lacks DNA for checking. Per germline, CDR1 KGHDR and CDR2 SFDVKD. The CDR3 extends over 12 amino acids. The CDR3: CATSDPGQGYTF.

The chain employs TRBV7-2 and TRBJ2-7; TCRdb gives TRBD2 as the D gene, but with no DNA this cannot be confirmed. CDR3 length: 15 residues. Germline V gives CDR1 SGHTA, CDR2 FQGNSA. The CDR3 sequence: CASTPTSGGAAEQYF.

The chain carries TRBV11-1 and TRBJ1-2; no DNA is available, so the TRBD1 call from TCRdb remains unchecked. There are 14 residues in the CDR3. From germline, CDR1 is SGHAT and CDR2 FQDESV (reference sequence). CDR3 in amino acids: CASSFAGTDYGYTF.

The chain couples TRBV7-2 to TRBJ2-5; the TCRdb call, TRBD1, lacks DNA for checking. There are 16 residues in the CDR3. The germline gives CDR1 SGHTA, CDR2 FQGNSA. CDR3 region: CAISLNGRELQETQYF.

V is TRBV7-8 and J is TRBJ1-1; there is no DNA to check the TCRdb D call of TRBD1. Germline V CDR1 and CDR2: SGHVS, FQNEAQ. CDR3 length: 15 amino acids. CDR3 residues: CASSLDGRGNTEAFF. Drawing the rest from reference TRBV7-8 and TRBJ1-1, the complete variable domain is GAGVSQSPRYKVAKRGQDVALRCDPISGHVSLFWYQQALGQGPEFLTYFQNEAQLDKSGLPSDRFFAERPEGSVSTLKIQRTQQEDSAVYLCASSLDGRGNTEAFFGQGTRLTVV.